Here is one TCR beta chain with its context. The antigen it binds to is not known. One base away there is no much larger clone; base qualities are not given. The data originate from a study of post-analysis software for immune sequencing data (dated by TCRdb to 2015 to 2017). About the investigation overall: Recorded disease courses included relapsing-remitting, secondary progressive and progressive-relapsing multiple sclerosis, with some patients lacking subtype annotation. A subset of samples was prepared in parallel using single-end sample barcoding, then pooled and co-amplified after Illumina adapter ligation. The patient repertoires were compared against 11 previously published healthy control repertoires obtained from donors aged 6 to 25 years.

Library preparation was by PCR. The run used an Illumina HiSeq 2500. To reduce PCR and sequencing biases, unique molecular identifiers were built into the TCR beta cDNA libraries. Every 1 to 10 million input T cells yielded roughly 500,000 cDNA molecules, meaning each molecule approximated one T cell. The same protocol used for the earlier healthy control dataset was applied to prepare and sequence the patient libraries. Within a given batch, samples were prepared together, multiplexed and sequenced on the same HiSeq lane. For the original study's pipeline: MIGEC was used to process the raw barcoded reads, and molecular identifier groups with only a single read were discarded before consensus assembly and CDR3 extraction. Clonotype tables were post-analysed with VDJtools, normalizing diversity by down-sampling all datasets to the smallest sample size. To correct batch-related cross-sample contamination, repertoire overlap clustering matched CDR3 amino acid sequences but not nucleotide sequences. TCRdb reprocessing: public reads trimmed at Q25 with fastp, clones called with MiXCR, in-frame beta chains kept. Rows merge per CDR3 protein into single entries with the most common DNA and genes. What appears here as the V and J calls and clone size reflects TCRdb's work, not the paper's. This sample comprises approximately 350,000 distinct CDR3 sequences, less than 40% of them detected only once. The ten top clones hold 13% of the sample.

General findings and caveats noted by the study authors: Significantly higher frequencies in patients than in controls were found for five or six TRBV segments, including TRBV5-6, TRBV5-1 and TRBV20-1. Compared with controls, multiple sclerosis patients had significantly lower normalized Chao1 diversity, a finding suggesting substantial peripheral T-cell clonal expansion. Direct clustering with F measure revealed strong co-clustering of samples prepared in the same batch, which led to a batch-effect correction. The multiple sclerosis patient group was slightly younger than the control group.

To demonstrate the VDJtools post-analysis software, TCR beta repertoires were profiled from the peripheral blood of some 12 young patients with multiple sclerosis. The multiple sclerosis patients were children and adolescents between roughly 6 and 17 years of age. There are 16 amino acids in the CDR3, from cysteine to phenylalanine inclusive. The retained sequence is limited to the CDR3, 48 bases, with the frame set at the first base. In the germline V gene, CDR1 corresponds to SGHVS and CDR2 to FNYEAQ. The germline ends are 15 bases apart after V is trimmed by 4 bases and J by 0 bases. Material for sequencing was blood. This chain joins TRBV7-6 to TRBJ1-1; no D gene can be assigned with confidence. The sequence came from a girl under 18 with multiple sclerosis. The bases are TGTGCCAGCAGCTCCTCGGACGGTATGTTGAACACTGAAGCTTTCTTT. It is translated as CASSSSDGMLNTEAFF.